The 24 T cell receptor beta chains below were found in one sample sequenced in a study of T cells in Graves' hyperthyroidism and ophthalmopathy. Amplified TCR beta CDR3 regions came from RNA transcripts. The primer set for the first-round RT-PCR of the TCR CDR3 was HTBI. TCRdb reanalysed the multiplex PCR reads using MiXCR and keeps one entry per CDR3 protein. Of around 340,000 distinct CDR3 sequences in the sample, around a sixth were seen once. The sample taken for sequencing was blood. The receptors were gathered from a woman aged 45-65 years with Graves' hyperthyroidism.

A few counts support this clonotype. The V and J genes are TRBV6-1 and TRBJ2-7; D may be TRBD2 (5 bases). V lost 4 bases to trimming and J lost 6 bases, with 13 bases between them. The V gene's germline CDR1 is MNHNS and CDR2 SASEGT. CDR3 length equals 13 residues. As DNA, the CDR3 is TGTGCCAGCAGTGCCGTCACTAGTCGCGAGCAGTACGTC. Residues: CASSAVTSREQYV.

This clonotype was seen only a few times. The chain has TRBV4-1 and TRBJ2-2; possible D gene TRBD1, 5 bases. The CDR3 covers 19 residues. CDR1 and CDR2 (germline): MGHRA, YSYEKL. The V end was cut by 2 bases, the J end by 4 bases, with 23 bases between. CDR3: CASSQPLAPRALLTGELFF. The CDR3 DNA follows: TGCGCCAGCAGCCAACCCCTCGCCCCCAGGGCCCTCCTCACCGGGGAGCTGTTTTTT.

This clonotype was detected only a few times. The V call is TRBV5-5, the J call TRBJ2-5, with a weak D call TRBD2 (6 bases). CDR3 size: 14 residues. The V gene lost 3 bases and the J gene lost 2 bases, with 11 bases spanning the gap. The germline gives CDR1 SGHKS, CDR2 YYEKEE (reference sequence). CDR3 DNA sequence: TGTGCCAGCAGCTGGGGCCGGGGGCAAGAGACCCAGTACTTC. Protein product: CASSWGRGQETQYF. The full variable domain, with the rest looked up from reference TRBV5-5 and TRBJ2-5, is DAGVTQSPTHLIKTRGQQVTLRCSPISGHKSVSWYQQVLGQGPQFIFQYYEKEERGRGNFPDRFSARQFPNYSSELNVNALLLGDSALYLCASSWGRGQETQYFGPGTRLLVL.

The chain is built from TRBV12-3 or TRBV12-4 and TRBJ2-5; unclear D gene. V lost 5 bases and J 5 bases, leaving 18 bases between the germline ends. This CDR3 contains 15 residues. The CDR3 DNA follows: TGTGCCAGCAGTCCCCGACCGAGTCAGACGGAGACCCAGTACTTC. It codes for CASSPRPSQTETQYF.

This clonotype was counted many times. The CDR3 region is CASSSGGEQYF. CDR3 nucleotides: TGTGCCAGCAGTTCGGGGGGCGAGCAGTACTTC. The chain has TRBV27 and TRBJ2-7; 7 bases map to TRBD2. Germline values: CDR1 MNHEY, CDR2 SMNVEV (reference sequence). Trimming removed 4 bases from V and 6 bases from J; junction bases left unmatched: 0. CDR3 length: 11 amino acids.

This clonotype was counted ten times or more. The CDR3 loop is CASSVGSTNEKLFF. Here the CDR3 DNA reads TGTGCCAGCAGCGTAGGTTCAACTAATGAAAAACTGTTTTTT. The chain carries TRBV9 and TRBJ1-4; D is undetermined. Germline V gene sequence: CDR1 SGDLS, CDR2 YYNGEE. CDR3 length: 14 amino acids. Trimming removed 0 bases at V and 0 bases at J, with 3 bases between.

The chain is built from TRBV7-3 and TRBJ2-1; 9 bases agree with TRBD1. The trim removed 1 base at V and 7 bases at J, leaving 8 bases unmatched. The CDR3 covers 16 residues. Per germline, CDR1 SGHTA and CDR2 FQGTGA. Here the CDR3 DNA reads TGTGCCAGCAGCTTAAGCCGGGACAGGGCGGGGAATGAGCAGTTCTTC. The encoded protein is CASSLSRDRAGNEQFF.

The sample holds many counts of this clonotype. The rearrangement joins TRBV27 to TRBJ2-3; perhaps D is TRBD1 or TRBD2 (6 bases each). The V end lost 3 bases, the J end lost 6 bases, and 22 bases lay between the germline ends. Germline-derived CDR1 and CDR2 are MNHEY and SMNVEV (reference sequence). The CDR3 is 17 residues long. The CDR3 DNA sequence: TGTGCCAGCAGTTTTTCCAGCCCGCTCGGGGGCGCGGATACGCAGTATTTT. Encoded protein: CASSFSSPLGGADTQYF.

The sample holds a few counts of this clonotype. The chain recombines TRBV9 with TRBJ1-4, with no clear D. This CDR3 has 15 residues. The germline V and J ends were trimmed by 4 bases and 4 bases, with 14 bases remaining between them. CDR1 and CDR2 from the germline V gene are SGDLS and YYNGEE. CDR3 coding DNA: TGTGCCAGCAGCCCGACACCCGGGATTAATGAAAAACTGTTTTTT. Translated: CASSPTPGINEKLFF.

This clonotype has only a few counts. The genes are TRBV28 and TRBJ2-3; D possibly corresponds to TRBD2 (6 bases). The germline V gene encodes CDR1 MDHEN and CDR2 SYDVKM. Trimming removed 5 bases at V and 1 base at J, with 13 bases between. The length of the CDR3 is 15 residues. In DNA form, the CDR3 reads TGTGCCAGCAGTCCCAGACTAGAAGGCACAGATACGCAGTATTTT. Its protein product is CASSPRLEGTDTQYF.

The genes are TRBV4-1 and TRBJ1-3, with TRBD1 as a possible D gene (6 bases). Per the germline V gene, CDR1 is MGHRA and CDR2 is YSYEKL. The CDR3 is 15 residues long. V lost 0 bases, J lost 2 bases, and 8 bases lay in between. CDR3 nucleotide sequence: TGCGCCAGCAGCCAAGAATCAGGGGCTGGAAACACCATATATTTT. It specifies CASSQESGAGNTIYF.

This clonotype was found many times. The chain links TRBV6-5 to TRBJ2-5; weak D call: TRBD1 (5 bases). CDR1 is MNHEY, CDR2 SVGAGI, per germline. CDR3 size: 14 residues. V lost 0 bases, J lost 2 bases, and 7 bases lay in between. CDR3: CASSYSKGQETQYF. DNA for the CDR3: TGTGCCAGCAGTTACTCGAAGGGGCAAGAGACCCAGTACTTC.

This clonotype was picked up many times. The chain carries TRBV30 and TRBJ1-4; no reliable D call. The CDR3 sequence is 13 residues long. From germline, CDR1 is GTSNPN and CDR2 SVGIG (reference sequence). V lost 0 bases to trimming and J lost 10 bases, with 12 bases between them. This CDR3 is CAWSVASLGKLFF. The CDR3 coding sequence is TGTGCCTGGAGTGTTGCCTCCCTGGGAAAACTGTTTTTT.

This chain's CDR3 is CASSPNLGGEQYF. In DNA, the CDR3 is TGTGCCAGCAGCCCGAATTTGGGCGGCGAGCAGTACTTC. The rearrangement joins TRBV5-4 to TRBJ2-7; D uncertain. This CDR3 comprises 13 residues. Deletions cut 4 bases from V and 6 bases from J, with 14 bases between. The germline CDR1 and CDR2 sequences are SGHNT and YYREEE (reference sequence).

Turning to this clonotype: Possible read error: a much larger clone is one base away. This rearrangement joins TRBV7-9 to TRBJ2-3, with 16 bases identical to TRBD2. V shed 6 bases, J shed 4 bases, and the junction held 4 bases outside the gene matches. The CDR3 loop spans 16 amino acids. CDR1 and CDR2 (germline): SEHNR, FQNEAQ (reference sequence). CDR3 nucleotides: TGTGCCAGCAGACCGGGACTAGCGGGAGGGGCAGATACGCAGTATTTT. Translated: CASRPGLAGGADTQYF.

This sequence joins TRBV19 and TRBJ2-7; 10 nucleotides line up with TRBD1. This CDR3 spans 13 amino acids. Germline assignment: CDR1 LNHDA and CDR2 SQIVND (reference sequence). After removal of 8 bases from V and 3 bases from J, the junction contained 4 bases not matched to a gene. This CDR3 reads CASGTGDIYEQYF. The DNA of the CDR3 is TGTGCCAGTGGGACAGGGGATATCTACGAGCAGTACTTC.

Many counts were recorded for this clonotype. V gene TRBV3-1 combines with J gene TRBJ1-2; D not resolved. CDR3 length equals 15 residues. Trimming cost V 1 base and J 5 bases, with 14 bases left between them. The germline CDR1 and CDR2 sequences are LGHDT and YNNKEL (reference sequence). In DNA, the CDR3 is TGTGCCAGCAGCCAAGTAGGGTCAGCCAAGTATGGCTACACCTTC. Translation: CASSQVGSAKYGYTF.

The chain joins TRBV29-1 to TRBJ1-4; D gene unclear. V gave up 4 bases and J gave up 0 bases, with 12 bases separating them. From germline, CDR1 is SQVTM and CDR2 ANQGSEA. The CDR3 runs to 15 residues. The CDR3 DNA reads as TGCAGCGTTGTTTTGAGGGATGCAACTAATGAAAAACTGTTTTTT. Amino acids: CSVVLRDATNEKLFF.

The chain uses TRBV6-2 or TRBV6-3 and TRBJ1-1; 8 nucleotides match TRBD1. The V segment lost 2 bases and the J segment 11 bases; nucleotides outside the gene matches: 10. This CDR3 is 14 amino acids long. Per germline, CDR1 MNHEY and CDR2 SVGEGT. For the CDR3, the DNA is TGTGCCAGCAGTTACCCAACGGTGCGGACAGGGGCTTTCTTT. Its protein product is CASSYPTVRTGAFF.

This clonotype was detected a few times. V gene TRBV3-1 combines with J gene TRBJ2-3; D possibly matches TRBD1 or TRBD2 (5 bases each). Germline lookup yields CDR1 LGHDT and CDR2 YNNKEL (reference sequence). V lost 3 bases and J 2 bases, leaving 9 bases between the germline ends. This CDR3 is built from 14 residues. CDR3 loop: CASSQAGTTDTQYF. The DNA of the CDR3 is TGTGCCAGCAGCCAGGCCGGGACCACAGATACGCAGTATTTT.

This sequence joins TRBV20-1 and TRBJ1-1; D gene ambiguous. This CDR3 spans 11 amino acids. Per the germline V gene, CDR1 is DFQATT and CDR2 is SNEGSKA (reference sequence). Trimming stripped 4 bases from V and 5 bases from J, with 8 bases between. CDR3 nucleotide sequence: TGCAGTGCTAAAGAGCGGACTGAAGCTTTCTTT. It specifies CSAKERTEAFF.

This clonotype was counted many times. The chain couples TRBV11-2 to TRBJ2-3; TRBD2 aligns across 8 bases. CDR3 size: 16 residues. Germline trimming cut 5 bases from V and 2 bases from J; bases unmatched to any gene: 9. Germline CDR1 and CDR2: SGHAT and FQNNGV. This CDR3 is CASSTSLAAATDTQYF. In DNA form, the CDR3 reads TGTGCCAGCAGCACGTCACTAGCGGCAGCCACAGATACGCAGTATTTT. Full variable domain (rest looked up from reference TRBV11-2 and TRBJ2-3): EAGVAQSPRYKIIEKRQSVAFWCNPISGHATLYWYQQILGQGPKLLIQFQNNGVVDDSQLPKDRFSAERLKGVDSTLKIQPAKLEDSAVYLCASSTSLAAATDTQYFGPGTRLTVL.

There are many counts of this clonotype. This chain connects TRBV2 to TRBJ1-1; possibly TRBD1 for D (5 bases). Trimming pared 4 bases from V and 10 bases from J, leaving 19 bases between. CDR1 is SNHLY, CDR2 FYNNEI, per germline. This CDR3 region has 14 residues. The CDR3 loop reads CASSATRDPEGAFF. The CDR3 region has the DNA TGTGCCAGCAGTGCAACCCGGGACCCTGAGGGAGCTTTCTTT. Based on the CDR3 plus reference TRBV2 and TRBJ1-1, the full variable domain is EPEVTQTPSHQVTQMGQEVILRCVPISNHLYFYWYRQILGQKVEFLVSFYNNEISEKSEIFDDQFSVERPDGSNFTLKIRSTKLEDSAMYFCASSATRDPEGAFFGQGTRLTVV.

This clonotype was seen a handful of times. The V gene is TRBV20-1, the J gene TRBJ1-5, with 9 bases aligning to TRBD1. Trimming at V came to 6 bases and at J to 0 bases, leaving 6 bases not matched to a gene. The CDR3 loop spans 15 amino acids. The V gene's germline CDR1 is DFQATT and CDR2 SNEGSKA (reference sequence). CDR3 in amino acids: CSATGGLYSNQPQHF. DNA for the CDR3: TGCAGTGCAACAGGGGGCCTTTATAGCAATCAGCCCCAGCATTTT.